What follows are 18 T cell receptor beta chains derived from one specimen sequenced in a study of T-cell reconstitution after alpha-beta-depleted transplantation in children. It was with unique molecular identifiers that the TCRbeta library was prepared. TCRdb redid the calling of the PCR reads with MiXCR, one entry per CDR3 protein. The table has around 340,000 distinct CDR3 sequences, 10% to 15% seen once. Sequencing used PBMCs, obtained from the stem cell graft. The origin of the receptors is a human donor who donated a stem cell graft to a child with Fanconi anemia.

The chain uses TRBV4-2 and TRBJ2-5; possible D gene TRBD2, 6 bases. Germline V gene sequence: CDR1 LGHNA, CDR2 YNFKEQ. The CDR3 has 13 residues. The ends were cut back, 4 bases at V and 3 bases at J, with 9 bases in the middle. DNA for the CDR3: TGTGCCAGCAGCCGCGGGACCAAAGAGACCCAGTACTTC. Amino acid sequence: CASSRGTKETQYF.

This clonotype was counted many times. The chain joins TRBV5-1 to TRBJ2-4; no reliable D call. The germline CDR1 and CDR2 sequences are SGHRS and YFSETQ. The CDR3 runs to 13 residues. V was cut by 1 base and J by 8 bases, with 10 bases left in between. As DNA, the CDR3 is TGCGCCAGCAGCTTGCGAGGTACCGACATTCAGTACTTC. Protein: CASSLRGTDIQYF. The complete variable domain, with remaining parts taken from reference TRBV5-1 and TRBJ2-4, reads KAGVTQTPRYLIKTRGQQVTLSCSPISGHRSVSWYQQTPGQGLQFLFEYFSETQRNKGNFPGRFSGRQFSNSRSEMNVSTLELGDSALYLCASSLRGTDIQYFGAGTRLSVL.

The CDR3 region is CASSDSGTNEKLFF. The CDR3 DNA reads as TGTGCCAGCAGTGATAGCGGGACGAACGAAAAACTGTTTTTT. The J gene is TRBJ1-4, the V gene TRBV2; D might be TRBD1 (5 bases). The V gene lost 3 bases and the J gene lost 8 bases, with 13 bases spanning the gap. The CDR3 is 14 residues long. Germline V gene sequence: CDR1 SNHLY, CDR2 FYNNEI.

The table lists this clonotype with a few counts. The chain is built from TRBV7-2 and TRBJ2-3, with unresolved D. The CDR3 has 14 residues. CDR1 SGHTA and CDR2 FQGNSA come from the germline V gene. The V gene lost 5 bases and the J gene lost 1 base, with 10 bases spanning the gap. The CDR3 coding sequence is TGTGCCAGCAGCCCTATGACGGGCACAGATACGCAGTATTTT. Its translation is CASSPMTGTDTQYF.

This clonotype was seen repeatedly, ten times or more. The chain uses TRBV6-5 and TRBJ2-1, with TRBD1 identical over 7 bases. V was clipped by 4 bases and J by 7 bases; unmatched bases: 4. The CDR3 totals 13 residues. The germline V gene has CDR1 MNHEY and CDR2 SVGAGI. CDR3 DNA sequence: TGTGCCAGCAGTTTCAACAGGGGTAATGAGCAGTTCTTC. Translated, it gives CASSFNRGNEQFF.

The chain couples TRBV20-1 to TRBJ1-1; 7 bases agree with TRBD1. CDR1 DFQATT and CDR2 SNEGSKA come from the germline V gene (reference sequence). The CDR3 extends over 12 amino acids. J gave up 7 bases and V 3 bases, and 5 bases lay outside the gene matches. The CDR3 loop reads CSASSGQLEAFF. CDR3 nucleotides: TGCAGTGCTAGCTCGGGACAGCTTGAAGCTTTCTTT.

In this sample, this clonotype turned up many times. The chain is built from TRBV5-4 and TRBJ1-4; D uncertain. Germline V gene data show CDR1 as SGHNT and CDR2 as YYREEE (reference sequence). With 0 bases removed from V and 4 bases from J, the gap between germline ends came to 4 bases. The CDR3 runs to 13 residues. The CDR3 nucleotides are TGTGCCAGCAGCTTGGCCCTTAATGAAAAACTGTTTTTT. This translates into CASSLALNEKLFF.

The chain links TRBV20-1 to TRBJ2-3, with D uncertain. Germline CDR1 reads DFQATT; CDR2 reads SNEGSKA (reference sequence). Trimming removed 5 bases at V and 1 base at J, with 10 bases between. This CDR3 has 13 residues. CDR3 sequence (DNA): TGCAGTGCTGTCGGGCCCGGCACAGATACGCAGTATTTT. Its protein is CSAVGPGTDTQYF.

This sequence joins TRBV12-3 or TRBV12-4 and TRBJ1-3, with 8 bases identical to TRBD1. The CDR3 has 15 residues. The ends lost 4 bases at V and 0 bases at J; junction bases unmatched: 2. CDR3 sequence: CASSYRGNSGNTIYF. The CDR3 DNA sequence: TGTGCCAGCAGTTACAGGGGGAACTCTGGAAACACCATATATTTT.

This chain links TRBV5-1 with TRBJ2-7, with TRBD1 matching over 8 bases. CDR3 length: 15 amino acids. CDR1 and CDR2 from the germline V gene are SGHRS and YFSETQ. Trimming at V came to 1 base and at J to 8 bases, leaving 11 bases not matched to a gene. The CDR3 bases are TGCGCCAGCAGCTTGTCAGGGGGCCGCCAGTACAAGCAGTACTTC. It encodes CASSLSGGRQYKQYF. Full variable domain (rest looked up from reference TRBV5-1 and TRBJ2-7): KAGVTQTPRYLIKTRGQQVTLSCSPISGHRSVSWYQQTPGQGLQFLFEYFSETQRNKGNFPGRFSGRQFSNSRSEMNVSTLELGDSALYLCASSLSGGRQYKQYFGPGTRLTVT.

This clonotype was found many times. V and J are TRBV9 and TRBJ2-7; 13 bases agree with TRBD2. CDR1 is SGDLS and CDR2 is YYNGEE in the germline V gene. This CDR3 spans 15 amino acids. Losses at the gene ends were 4 bases for V and 2 bases for J; bases not matched to a gene: 3. The DNA of the CDR3 is TGTGCCAGCAGCCCCGGACTAGCGGGGGCCTACGAGCAGTACTTC. Its translation: CASSPGLAGAYEQYF.

This clonotype appeared a few times. The chain joins TRBV6-5 to TRBJ1-6; D is perhaps TRBD1 (6 bases). V gave up 8 bases and J gave up 10 bases, with 12 bases separating them. From germline, CDR1 is MNHEY and CDR2 SVGAGI. This CDR3 has 12 residues. This chain's CDR3 is CASGTSGSPLHF. The CDR3 DNA reads as TGTGCCAGCGGGACATCCGGCTCACCCCTCCACTTT.

The chain is built from TRBV10-3 and TRBJ2-2; D possibly matches TRBD1 or TRBD2 (5 bases each). The CDR3 contains 15 residues. The V end lost 6 bases, the J end lost 1 base, and 12 bases lay between the germline ends. The V gene's germline CDR1 is ENHRY and CDR2 SYGVKD. CDR3 sequence: CAIRMGTGNTGELFF. The CDR3 coding sequence is TGTGCCATCAGGATGGGGACGGGGAACACCGGGGAGCTGTTTTTT.

The J gene is TRBJ2-7, the V gene TRBV6-2 or TRBV6-3, with D hard to call. V lost 4 bases, J lost 9 bases, and 16 bases lay in between. Germline CDR1 and CDR2: MNHEY and SVGEGT. This CDR3 comprises 13 residues. Here the CDR3 DNA reads TGTGCCAGCAGTTCACGGACGGTTTCTCGGCAGTACTTC. Protein sequence: CASSSRTVSRQYF.

This clonotype was detected many times. The chain employs TRBV4-2 and TRBJ2-1, with 8 bases fitting TRBD1. The trim removed 2 bases at V and 6 bases at J, leaving 3 bases unmatched. Germline CDR1 LGHNA, CDR2 YNFKEQ. The length of the CDR3 is 14 residues. CDR3 bases: TGTGCCAGCAGCCAAAGACAGGGGAGCAATGAGCAGTTCTTC. This encodes CASSQRQGSNEQFF.

This clonotype was counted a few times. The chain employs TRBV15 and TRBJ2-5; tentative D call: TRBD2 (6 bases). Germline assignment: CDR1 LNHNV and CDR2 YYDKDF (reference sequence). The V gene lost 5 bases and the J gene lost 2 bases, with 12 bases spanning the gap. The CDR3 runs 14 residues. CDR3 coding DNA: TGTGCCACCAGCTCACTCGGGACTCAAGAGACCCAGTACTTC. Protein product: CATSSLGTQETQYF.

In its sample, this clonotype was seen many times. The rearrangement uses TRBV6-1 and TRBJ2-3, with 9 positions matching TRBD2. In germline, CDR1 is MNHNS, CDR2 SASEGT. Trimming removed 5 bases from V and 7 bases from J; junction bases left unmatched: 13. CDR3 size: 16 residues. Written as DNA, the CDR3 is TGTGCCAGCAGTCAGAGCGGGGGGTGGAGCAGGTATACGCAGTATTTT. Its protein is CASSQSGGWSRYTQYF.

By share, this clonotype ranks as medium-sized. The chain employs TRBV7-6 and TRBJ2-5; possibly TRBD1 for D (7 bases). V gave up 2 bases and J gave up 4 bases, with 20 bases separating them. The length of the CDR3 is 17 residues. Germline lookup yields CDR1 SGHVS and CDR2 FNYEAQ. DNA of the CDR3: TGTGCCAGCAGCTTAACAGGGGCCGGGACTGTTGGAGAGACCCAGTACTTC. This encodes CASSLTGAGTVGETQYF.